The rows below give T cell receptor beta chains drawn from one sample of a study of blood T cell repertoires in COVID-19. Method: immunoSEQ multiplex PCR; TCRdb's copy keeps in-frame clones and lacks some. The table lists 400,000 to 500,000 clones, around 89% of them singletons. The sequenced sample consisted of PBMCs or T cells enriched from blood (not recorded which). The receptors derive from a woman in her 40s who had recovered from COVID-19. CDR3s include the opening cysteine and the closing phenylalanine or tryptophan. A D gene is named only where the DNA matches it firmly. Only some rows state a clone size, as once, few, many or a class for expanded clones.

v_gene	d_gene	j_gene	abundance	CDR3nt	CDR3aa
TRBV27	.	TRBJ2-1	.	TGTGCCAGCAGTTTATTGTCCAGGCTTGGCAGCTCCTACAATGAGCAGTTCTTC	CASSLLSRLGSSYNEQFF
TRBV4-1	.	TRBJ2-3	once	TGCGCCAGCAGCCTGACCGGAGGGACAGATACGCAGTATTTT	CASSLTGGTDTQYF
TRBV6-5	.	TRBJ1-2	.	TGTGCCAGCAGTTACTCGTCAGGGTGGGATGGCTACACCTTC	CASSYSSGWDGYTF
TRBV7-8	.	TRBJ2-2	.	TGTGCCAGCACCCCCTTGGGCAGGGCGAGCACCGGGGAGCTGTTTTTT	CASTPLGRASTGELFF
TRBV5-1	.	TRBJ1-1	.	TGCGCCAGCAGCGAGGCAAGTGAAGCTTTCTTT	CASSEASEAFF
TRBV18	.	TRBJ1-4	.	TGTGCCAGCTCACCAACAGGGAGAGAAAAACTGTTTTTT	CASSPTGREKLFF
TRBV28	.	TRBJ2-3	.	TGTGCCAGCAGTTTCCACACACTGATGGGGGGAGATACGCAGTATTTT	CASSFHTLMGGDTQYF
TRBV29-1	.	TRBJ2-5	.	TGCAGCGTGAGGGACGGGGGTGGAGAGACCCAGTACTTC	CSVRDGGGETQYF
TRBV24-1	TRBD1	TRBJ2-3	.	TGTGCCACCAGTGATTTGGCCCACAGGGGTGGTGCAGATACGCAGTATTTT	CATSDLAHRGGADTQYF
TRBV19	.	TRBJ1-1	.	TGTGCCATTAAGGACAGATCGAACACTGAAGCTTTCTTT	CAIKDRSNTEAFF
TRBV12-5	.	TRBJ2-3	once	TGTGCTAGTGGTTTGGTATTGGCGGAACCCCGAACAGATACGCAGTATTTT	CASGLVLAEPRTDTQYF
TRBV4-1	TRBD1	TRBJ1-2	.	TGCGCCAGCAGCCGCACCACAGGGGATGGGAAGGGCTACACCTTC	CASSRTTGDGKGYTF
TRBV19	.	TRBJ1-1	once	TGTGCCAGTAGTGCAACCCCGGACAAAACTGAAGCTTTCTTT	CASSATPDKTEAFF
TRBV19	.	TRBJ2-7	.	TGTGCCAGTAGTAATCCAGGGCGGACCTACGAGCAGTACTTC	CASSNPGRTYEQYF
TRBV6-5	.	TRBJ1-3	.	TGTGCCAGCAGAGCCGGGTCCCAGACTGGAAACACCATATATTTT	CASRAGSQTGNTIYF
TRBV6-2/TRBV6-3	TRBD1	TRBJ1-5	.	TGTGCCAGCAGTACTCGACAGGGGACGAATAGCAATCAGCCCCAGCATTTT	CASSTRQGTNSNQPQHF
TRBV9	.	TRBJ1-2	.	TGTGCCAGCAGCGTAGGGTACCCCGGACAGAACACAGACTATGGCTACACCTTC	CASSVGYPGQNTDYGYTF
TRBV5-1	.	TRBJ1-3	few	TGCGCCAGCAGCCGCCACGAGGGCTCTGGAAACACCATATATTTT	CASSRHEGSGNTIYF
TRBV6-5	TRBD2	TRBJ2-3	.	TGTGCCAGCAGTTACCTGACTAGCGTCGGCACAGATACGCAGTATTTT	CASSYLTSVGTDTQYF
TRBV5-1	.	TRBJ2-1	.	TGCGCCAGTTACAAGAACAATGAGCAGTTCTTC	CASYKNNEQFF
TRBV19	TRBD2	TRBJ2-7	.	TGTGCCAGTAGGATTACCGGGACTAGCGGAGGTTACGAGCAGTACTTC	CASRITGTSGGYEQYF
TRBV5-6	.	TRBJ2-7	.	TGTGCCAGCAGCTTGAGTAGGGGGTTCGAGCAGTACTTC	CASSLSRGFEQYF
TRBV4-3	.	TRBJ2-3	.	TGCGCCAGCAGCCAAGATGCGATTTCCCACACAGATACGCAGTATTTT	CASSQDAISHTDTQYF
TRBV5-1	TRBD2	TRBJ2-2	.	TGCGCCAGCAGCAGAGTAGCGGGAGACACCGGGGAGCTGTTTTTT	CASSRVAGDTGELFF
TRBV27	.	TRBJ2-2	.	TGTGCCAGCAGTCCATACCTCCCGTTGGGACTGGATGACACCGGGGAGCTGTTTTTT	CASSPYLPLGLDDTGELFF
TRBV14	TRBD2	TRBJ2-5	once	TGTGCCAGCAGCGTCAGCGGGGGCAACCTCACAGAGACCCAGTACTTC	CASSVSGGNLTETQYF
TRBV19	.	TRBJ1-2	.	TGTGCCAGTAGCCACAGGGTTACCTATGGCTACACCTTC	CASSHRVTYGYTF
TRBV25-1	TRBD1	TRBJ2-2	.	TGTGCCAGCAGTGAAACCGACAGGGCTGTCCCCGGGGAGCTGTTTTTT	CASSETDRAVPGELFF
TRBV6-2/TRBV6-3	.	TRBJ1-1	.	TGTGCCAGCAGTTCTACTCTGAACACTGAAGCTTTCTTT	CASSSTLNTEAFF
TRBV15	.	TRBJ2-2	.	TGTGCCACCACCGTGAGACAGGCGGGAGTCCGCACCGGGGAGCTGTTTTTT	CATTVRQAGVRTGELFF
TRBV18	TRBD1	TRBJ2-7	.	TGTGCCAGCTCACCGGCCCGAGGACAGGGATTATACGAGCAGTACTTC	CASSPARGQGLYEQYF
TRBV18	.	TRBJ2-6	.	TGTGCCAGCTCACGCGGGTTCGACTCTGGGGCCAACGTCCTGACTTTC	CASSRGFDSGANVLTF
TRBV5-4	TRBD2	TRBJ2-5	once	TGTGCCAGCAGCTTGGATATAGCGGGGACACAAGAGAGCCAGTACTTC	CASSLDIAGTQESQYF
TRBV5-1	.	TRBJ2-2	.	TGCGCCAGCAGCTTGAAAAATCCAACCGGGGAGCTGTTTTTT	CASSLKNPTGELFF
TRBV27	.	TRBJ2-7	.	TGTGCCAGCAGTACCTTGACAGGATCCTACGAGCAGTACTTC	CASSTLTGSYEQYF
TRBV20-1	.	TRBJ1-1	few	TGCAGTGCTAGTGCCACAGCTGACACTGAAGCTTTCTTT	CSASATADTEAFF
TRBV19	.	TRBJ1-1	.	TGTGCCACAAAAAAGGGGCTCACTGAAGCTTTCTTT	CATKKGLTEAFF
TRBV6-2/TRBV6-3	.	TRBJ2-2	few	TGTGCCAGCAGTTACTCTGGGCTGAACACCGGGGAGCTGTTTTTT	CASSYSGLNTGELFF